The 5 T cell receptor beta chains below were found in one sample sequenced in a study of blood T cell repertoires in COVID-19. Measured with immunoSEQ multiplex PCR; TCRdb has only the in-frame clones, and not every one. The table lists under 95,000 clones, roughly four fifths of them singletons, with 1% to 1.5% in the top ten. The sample comprised peripheral blood. The receptors were gathered from an elderly woman with acute or convalescent COVID-19.

The chain carries TRBV7-2 and TRBJ2-5; 8 bases are shared with TRBD1. CDR3 length equals 17 residues. Germline-derived CDR1 and CDR2 are SGHTA and FQGNSA. V lost 5 bases to trimming and J lost 4 bases; unmatched junction nucleotides: 15. The CDR3 here is CASSPIGQGPPPETQYF. In DNA, the CDR3 is TGTGCCAGCAGCCCAATCGGACAGGGCCCACCCCCAGAGACCCAGTACTTC.

This clone was seen a handful of times. This chain uses TRBV5-6 with TRBJ2-1; 8 bases are shared with TRBD2. From germline, CDR1 is SGHDT and CDR2 YYEEEE. The CDR3 is made up of 15 amino acids. J lost 4 bases, V lost 5 bases, and 8 bases had no gene match. In nucleotides, the CDR3 is TGTGCCAGCAGGGATAGCGGGACCCGATACAATGAGCAGTTCTTC. The encoded protein is CASRDSGTRYNEQFF.

The V gene is TRBV2, the J gene TRBJ1-6, with 8 bases that match TRBD1. The trim removed 9 bases at V and 2 bases at J, leaving 6 bases unmatched. The CDR3 is made up of 15 amino acids. CDR1 is SNHLY and CDR2 is FYNNEI in the germline V gene. The CDR3 nucleotides read TGTGCCAGTTTAACAGGGGGGGCCTATAATTCACCCCTCCACTTT. Residues: CASLTGGAYNSPLHF. The whole variable domain, filled in from reference TRBV2 and TRBJ1-6, reads EPEVTQTPSHQVTQMGQEVILRCVPISNHLYFYWYRQILGQKVEFLVSFYNNEISEKSEIFDDQFSVERPDGSNFTLKIRSTKLEDSAMYFCASLTGGAYNSPLHFGNGTRLTVT.

V is TRBV5-6 and J is TRBJ2-7; D is possibly TRBD2 (5 bases). The CDR3 is 16 residues long. The germline V gene encodes CDR1 SGHDT and CDR2 YYEEEE. V lost 5 bases, J lost 3 bases, and 21 bases lay in between. This chain's CDR3 is CASRIPGGSTFYEQYF. Written as DNA, the CDR3 is TGTGCCAGCAGAATCCCCGGCGGGTCGACTTTCTACGAGCAGTACTTC. The entire variable domain, with the rest obtained from reference TRBV5-6 and TRBJ2-7, is as follows: DAGVTQSPTHLIKTRGQQVTLRCSPKSGHDTVSWYQQALGQGPQFIFQYYEEEERQRGNFPDRFSGHQFPNYSSELNVNALLLGDSALYLCASRIPGGSTFYEQYFGPGTRLTVT.

The J gene is TRBJ2-5, the V gene TRBV6-6; 14 nucleotides line up with TRBD2. The trim removed 5 bases at V and 4 bases at J, leaving 12 bases unmatched. The CDR3 loop spans 18 amino acids. In germline, CDR1 is MNHNY, CDR2 SVGAGI (reference sequence). CDR3 DNA: TGTGCCAGCAGTCTACTAGGACTAGCGGGGGGAGTAGTAGAGACCCAGTACTTC. As protein: CASSLLGLAGGVVETQYF.